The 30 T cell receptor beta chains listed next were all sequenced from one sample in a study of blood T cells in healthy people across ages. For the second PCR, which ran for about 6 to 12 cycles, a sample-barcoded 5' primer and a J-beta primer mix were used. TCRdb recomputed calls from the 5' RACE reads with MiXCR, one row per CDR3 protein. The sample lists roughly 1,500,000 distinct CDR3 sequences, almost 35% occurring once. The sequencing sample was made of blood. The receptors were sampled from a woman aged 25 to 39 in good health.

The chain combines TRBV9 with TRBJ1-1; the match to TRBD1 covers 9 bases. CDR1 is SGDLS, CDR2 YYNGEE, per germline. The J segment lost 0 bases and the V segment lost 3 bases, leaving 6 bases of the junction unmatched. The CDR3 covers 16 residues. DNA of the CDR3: TGTGCCAGCAGCGCCCCACAGGGGGCGATGAACACTGAAGCTTTCTTT. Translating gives CASSAPQGAMNTEAFF.

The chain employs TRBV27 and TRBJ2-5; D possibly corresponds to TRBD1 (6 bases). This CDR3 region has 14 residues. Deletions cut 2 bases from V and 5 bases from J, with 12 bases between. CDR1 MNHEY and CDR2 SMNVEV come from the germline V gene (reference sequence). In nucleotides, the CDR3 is TGTGCCAGCAGTTTAAGGGGGTTGCGGGAGACCCAGTACTTC. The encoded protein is CASSLRGLRETQYF.

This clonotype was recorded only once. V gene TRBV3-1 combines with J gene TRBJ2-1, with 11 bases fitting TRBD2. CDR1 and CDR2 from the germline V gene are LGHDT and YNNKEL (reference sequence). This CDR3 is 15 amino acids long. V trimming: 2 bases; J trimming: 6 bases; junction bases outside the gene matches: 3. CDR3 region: CASSQLTSGANEQFF. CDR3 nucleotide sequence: TGTGCCAGCAGCCAATTGACTAGCGGGGCCAATGAGCAGTTCTTC.

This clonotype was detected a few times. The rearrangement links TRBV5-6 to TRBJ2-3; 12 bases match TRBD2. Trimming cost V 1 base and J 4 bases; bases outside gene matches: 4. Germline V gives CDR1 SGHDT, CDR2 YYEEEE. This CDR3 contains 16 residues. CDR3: CASSLRLAGVADTQYF. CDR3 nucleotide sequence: TGTGCCAGCAGCTTGCGACTAGCGGGAGTAGCAGATACGCAGTATTTT.

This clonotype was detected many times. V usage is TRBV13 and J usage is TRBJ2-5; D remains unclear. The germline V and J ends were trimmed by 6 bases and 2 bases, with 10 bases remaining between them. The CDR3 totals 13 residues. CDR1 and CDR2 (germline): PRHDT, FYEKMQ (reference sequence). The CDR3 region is CASSSSRQETQYF. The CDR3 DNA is TGTGCCAGCAGTTCAAGCAGGCAAGAGACCCAGTACTTC.

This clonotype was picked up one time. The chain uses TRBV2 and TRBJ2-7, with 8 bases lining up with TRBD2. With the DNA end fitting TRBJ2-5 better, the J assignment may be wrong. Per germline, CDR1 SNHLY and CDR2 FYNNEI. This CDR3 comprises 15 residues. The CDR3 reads CASSLGTGGTETQYF. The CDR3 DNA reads TGTGCCAGCAGTCTCGGGACGGGGGGGACGGAGACCCAGTACTTC.

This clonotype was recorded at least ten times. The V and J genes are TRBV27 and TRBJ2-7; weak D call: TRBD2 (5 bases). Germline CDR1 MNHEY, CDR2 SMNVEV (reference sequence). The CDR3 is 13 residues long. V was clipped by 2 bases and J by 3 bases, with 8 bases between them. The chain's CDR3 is CASSLIGDYEQYF. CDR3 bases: TGTGCCAGCAGTTTAATCGGGGACTACGAGCAGTACTTC.

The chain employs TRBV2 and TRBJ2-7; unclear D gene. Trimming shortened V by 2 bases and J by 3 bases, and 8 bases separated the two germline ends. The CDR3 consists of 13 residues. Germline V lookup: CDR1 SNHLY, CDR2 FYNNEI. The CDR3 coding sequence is TGTGCCAGCAGTGAAAATTGGAGCTACGAGCAGTACTTC. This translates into CASSENWSYEQYF.

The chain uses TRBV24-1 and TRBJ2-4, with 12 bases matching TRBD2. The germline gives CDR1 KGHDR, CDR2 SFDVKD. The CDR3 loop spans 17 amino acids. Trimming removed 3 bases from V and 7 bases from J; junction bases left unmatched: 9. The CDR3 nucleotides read TGTGCCACCAGTGATGGACTAGCGGGAAGGCCTAGGAACATTCAGTACTTC. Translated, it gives CATSDGLAGRPRNIQYF.

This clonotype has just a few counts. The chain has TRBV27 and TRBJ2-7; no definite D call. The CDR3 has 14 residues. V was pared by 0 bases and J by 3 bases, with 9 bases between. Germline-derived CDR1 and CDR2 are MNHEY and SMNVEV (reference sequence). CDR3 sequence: CASSLSSAYYEQYF. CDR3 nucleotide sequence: TGTGCCAGCAGTTTATCTTCCGCCTACTACGAGCAGTACTTC.

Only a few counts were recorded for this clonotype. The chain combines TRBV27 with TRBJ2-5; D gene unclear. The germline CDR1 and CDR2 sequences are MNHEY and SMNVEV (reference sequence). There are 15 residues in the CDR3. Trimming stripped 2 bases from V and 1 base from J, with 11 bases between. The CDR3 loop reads CASSLHGHLQETQYF. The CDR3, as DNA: TGTGCCAGCAGTTTACACGGGCACCTCCAAGAGACCCAGTACTTC.

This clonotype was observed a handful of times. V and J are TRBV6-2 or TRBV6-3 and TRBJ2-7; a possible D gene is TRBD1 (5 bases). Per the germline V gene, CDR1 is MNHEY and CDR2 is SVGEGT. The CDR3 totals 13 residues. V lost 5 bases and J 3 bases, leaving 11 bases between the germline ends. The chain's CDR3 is CASSIQRGYEQYF. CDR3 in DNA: TGTGCCAGCAGTATTCAAAGGGGCTACGAGCAGTACTTC.

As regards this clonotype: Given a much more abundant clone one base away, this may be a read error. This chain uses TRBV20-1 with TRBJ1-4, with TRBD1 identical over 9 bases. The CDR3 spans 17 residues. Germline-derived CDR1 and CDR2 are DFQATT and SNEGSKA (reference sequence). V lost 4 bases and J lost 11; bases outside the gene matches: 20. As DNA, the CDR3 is TGCAGTGCTATCCATATCGGGGGGGGACAGGGATATCGGAAACTGTTTTTT. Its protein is CSAIHIGGGQGYRKLFF.

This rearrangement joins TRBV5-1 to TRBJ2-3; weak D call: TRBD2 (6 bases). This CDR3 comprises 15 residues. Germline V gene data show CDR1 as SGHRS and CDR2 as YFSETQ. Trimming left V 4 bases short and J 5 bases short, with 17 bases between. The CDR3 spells CASSPGATGGDTQYF. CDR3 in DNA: TGCGCCAGCAGCCCGGGAGCTACGGGTGGAGATACGCAGTATTTT.

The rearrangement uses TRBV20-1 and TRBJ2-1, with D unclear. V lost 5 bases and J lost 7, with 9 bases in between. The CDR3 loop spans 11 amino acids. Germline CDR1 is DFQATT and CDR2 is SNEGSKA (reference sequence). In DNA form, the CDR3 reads TGCAGTGCTCCCCCGTTAAATGAGCAGTTCTTC. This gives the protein CSAPPLNEQFF.

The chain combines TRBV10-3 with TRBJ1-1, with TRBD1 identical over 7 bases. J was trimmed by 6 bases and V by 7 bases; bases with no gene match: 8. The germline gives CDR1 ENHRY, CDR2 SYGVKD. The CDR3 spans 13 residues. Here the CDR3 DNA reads TGTGCCATCAACGAAAGGGGGCACCCTGAAGCTTTCTTT. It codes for CAINERGHPEAFF.

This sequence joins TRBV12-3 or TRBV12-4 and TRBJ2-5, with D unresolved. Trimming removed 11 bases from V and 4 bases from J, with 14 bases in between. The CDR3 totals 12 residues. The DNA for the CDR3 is TGTGCCCCCTTCCAGGTTCGAGAGACCCAGTACTTC. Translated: CAPFQVRETQYF.

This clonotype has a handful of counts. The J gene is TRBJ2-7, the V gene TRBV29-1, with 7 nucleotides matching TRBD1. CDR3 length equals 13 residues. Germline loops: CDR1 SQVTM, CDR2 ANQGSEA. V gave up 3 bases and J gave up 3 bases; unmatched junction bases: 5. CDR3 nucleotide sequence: TGCAGCGTTGAGGGCCAGGGGGACTACGAGCAGTACTTC. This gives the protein CSVEGQGDYEQYF.

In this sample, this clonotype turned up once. CDR3: CASTSTGYEQYF. CDR3 in DNA: TGTGCCAGCACCTCGACCGGGTACGAGCAGTACTTC. V gene TRBV28 combines with J gene TRBJ2-7, with no clear D. V lost 7 bases and J lost 4, with 11 bases in between. There are 12 residues in the CDR3. Per the germline V gene, CDR1 is MDHEN and CDR2 is SYDVKM. The variable domain in full, completed from reference TRBV28 and TRBJ2-7, reads DVKVTQSSRYLVKRTGEKVFLECVQDMDHENMFWYRQDPGLGLRLIYFSYDVKMKEKGDIPEGYSVSREKKERFSLILESASTNQTSMYLCASTSTGYEQYFGPGTRLTVT.

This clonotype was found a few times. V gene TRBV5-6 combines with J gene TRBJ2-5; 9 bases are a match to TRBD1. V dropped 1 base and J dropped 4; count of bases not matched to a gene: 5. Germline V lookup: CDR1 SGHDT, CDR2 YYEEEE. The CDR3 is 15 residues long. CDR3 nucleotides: TGTGCCAGCAGCTTGAAACAGGGGGCCGGAGAGACCCAGTACTTC. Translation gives CASSLKQGAGETQYF.

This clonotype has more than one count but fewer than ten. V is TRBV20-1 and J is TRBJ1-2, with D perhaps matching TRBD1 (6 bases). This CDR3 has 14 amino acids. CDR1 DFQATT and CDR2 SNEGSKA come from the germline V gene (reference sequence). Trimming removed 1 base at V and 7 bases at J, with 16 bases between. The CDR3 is CSARVGGAVAGYTF. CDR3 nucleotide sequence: TGCAGTGCTAGAGTGGGGGGGGCCGTGGCTGGCTACACCTTC.

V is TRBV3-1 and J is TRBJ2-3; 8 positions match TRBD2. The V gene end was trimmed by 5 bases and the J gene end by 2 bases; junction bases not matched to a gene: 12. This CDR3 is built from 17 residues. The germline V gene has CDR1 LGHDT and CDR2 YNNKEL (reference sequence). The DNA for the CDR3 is TGTGCCAGCAGCGCCCTTAGCGGGGCTCCCATCACAGATACGCAGTATTTT. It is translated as CASSALSGAPITDTQYF.

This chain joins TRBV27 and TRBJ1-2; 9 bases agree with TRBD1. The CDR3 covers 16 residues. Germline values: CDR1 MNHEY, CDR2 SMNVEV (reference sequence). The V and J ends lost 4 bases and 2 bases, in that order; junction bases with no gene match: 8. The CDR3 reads CASSSGTGRGNYGYTF. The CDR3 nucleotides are TGTGCCAGCAGTTCCGGGACAGGGAGAGGGAACTATGGCTACACCTTC.

The CDR3: CASSQDPSGRSSEQYF. The CDR3 nucleotides are TGCGCCAGCAGCCAAGATCCTTCCGGGCGGTCTAGCGAGCAGTACTTC. V is TRBV4-1 and J is TRBJ2-7, with D hard to call. The CDR3 covers 16 residues. Trimming took 0 bases from V and 6 from J, leaving 18 bases between them. The germline CDR1 and CDR2 sequences are MGHRA and YSYEKL.

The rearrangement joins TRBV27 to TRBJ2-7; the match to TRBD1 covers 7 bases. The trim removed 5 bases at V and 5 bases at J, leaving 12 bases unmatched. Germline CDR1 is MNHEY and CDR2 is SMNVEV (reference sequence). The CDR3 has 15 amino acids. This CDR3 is CASSPAPRTGDEQYF. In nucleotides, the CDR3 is TGTGCCAGCAGTCCAGCCCCTCGCACAGGGGACGAGCAGTACTTC.

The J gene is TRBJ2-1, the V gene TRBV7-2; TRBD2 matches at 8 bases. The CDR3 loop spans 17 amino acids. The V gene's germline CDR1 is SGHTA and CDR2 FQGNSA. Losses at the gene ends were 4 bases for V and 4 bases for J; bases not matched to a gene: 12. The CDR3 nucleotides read TGTGCCAGCAGCTCCGGGGGGGCGGGGGGTTTATACAATGAGCAGTTCTTC. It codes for CASSSGGAGGLYNEQFF. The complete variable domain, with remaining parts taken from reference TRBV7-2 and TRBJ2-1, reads GAGVSQSPSNKVTEKGKDVELRCDPISGHTALYWYRQSLGQGLEFLIYFQGNSAPDKSGLPSDRFSAERTGGSVSTLTIQRTQQEDSAVYLCASSSGGAGGLYNEQFFGPGTRLTVL.

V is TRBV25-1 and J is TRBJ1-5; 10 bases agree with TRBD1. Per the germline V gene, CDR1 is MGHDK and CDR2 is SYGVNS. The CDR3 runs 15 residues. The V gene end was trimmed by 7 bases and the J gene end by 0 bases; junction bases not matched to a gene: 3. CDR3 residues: CASTGQGYSNQPQHF. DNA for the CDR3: TGTGCCAGCACGGGACAGGGGTATAGCAATCAGCCCCAGCATTTT.

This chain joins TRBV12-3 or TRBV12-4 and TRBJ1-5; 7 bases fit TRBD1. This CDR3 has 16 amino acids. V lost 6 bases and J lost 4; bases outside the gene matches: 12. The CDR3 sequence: CASSSGTETGNQPQHF. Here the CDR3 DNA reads TGTGCCAGCAGCTCCGGGACAGAGACTGGGAATCAGCCCCAGCATTTT.

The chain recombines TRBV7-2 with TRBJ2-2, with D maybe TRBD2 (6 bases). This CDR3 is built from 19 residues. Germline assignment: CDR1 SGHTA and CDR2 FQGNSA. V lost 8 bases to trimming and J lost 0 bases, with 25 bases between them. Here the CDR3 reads CASLRRGVPVKANTGELFF. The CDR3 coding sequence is TGTGCCAGCCTTCGGCGGGGTGTTCCAGTGAAAGCGAACACCGGGGAGCTGTTTTTT.

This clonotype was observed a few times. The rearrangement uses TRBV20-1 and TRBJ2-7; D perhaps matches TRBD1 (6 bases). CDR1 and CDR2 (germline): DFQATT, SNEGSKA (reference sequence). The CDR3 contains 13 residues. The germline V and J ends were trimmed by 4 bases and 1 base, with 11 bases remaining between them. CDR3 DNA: TGCAGTGCTAAAGGGACACGATCCTACGAGCAGTACTTC. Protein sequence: CSAKGTRSYEQYF.